A single sample is the source of the 32 T cell receptor beta chains below, sequenced in a study of glioma-infiltrating T cells after dendritic cell vaccination. Data came from immunoSEQ multiplex PCR; TCRdb stores just in-frame clones and leaves some out. This sample yields more than 60,000 clones, of which 75% to 90% are seen a single time; over 8.5% belongs to the top ten. The material sequenced was blood, taken before dendritic cell vaccination. These receptors originate from a human donor with glioblastoma.

This clone came up a few times. The chain carries TRBV19 and TRBJ2-1; unclear D gene. Germline CDR1 reads LNHDA; CDR2 reads SQIVND (reference sequence). V lost 2 bases and J lost 4, with 6 bases in between. This CDR3 comprises 13 residues. DNA of the CDR3: TGTGCCAGTAGTATACGGGTTTACAATGAGCAGTTCTTC. The encoded protein is CASSIRVYNEQFF.

The chain is built from TRBV7-9 and TRBJ1-1; TRBD1 is a possible D gene (6 bases). Germline-derived CDR1 and CDR2 are SEHNR and FQNEAQ (reference sequence). Trimming took off 1 base at V and 0 bases at J, with 9 bases between the two ends. The CDR3 covers 15 residues. In nucleotides, the CDR3 is TGTGCCAGCAGCTTAGGAACAGGGATGAACACTGAAGCTTTCTTT. Its protein product is CASSLGTGMNTEAFF.

The V and J genes are TRBV6-1 and TRBJ1-6; the match to TRBD1 covers 9 bases. The CDR3 is 14 residues long. CDR1 is MNHNS, CDR2 SASEGT, per germline. The V gene end was trimmed by 5 bases and the J gene end by 9 bases; junction bases not matched to a gene: 5. In nucleotides, the CDR3 is TGTGCCAGCAGTACGGACAGGGGCGGTTCACCCCTCCACTTT. This sequence encodes CASSTDRGGSPLHF.

The chain joins TRBV5-1 to TRBJ2-7; D remains ambiguous. V shed 2 bases and J shed 4 bases, with 7 bases lying between them. The CDR3 length is 12 residues. Germline V CDR1 and CDR2: SGHRS, YFSETQ. CDR3 nucleotides: TGCGCCAGCAGCTTAACGGTGTACGAGCAGTACTTC. The encoded protein is CASSLTVYEQYF. The full variable domain, rest sourced from reference TRBV5-1 and TRBJ2-7, is KAGVTQTPRYLIKTRGQQVTLSCSPISGHRSVSWYQQTPGQGLQFLFEYFSETQRNKGNFPGRFSGRQFSNSRSEMNVSTLELGDSALYLCASSLTVYEQYFGPGTRLTVT.

V is TRBV29-1 and J is TRBJ2-3, with D unresolved. The CDR3 is 11 residues long. Germline V gives CDR1 SQVTM, CDR2 ANQGSEA. Trimming stripped 4 bases from V and 2 bases from J, with 4 bases between. This CDR3 reads CSVVLTDTQYF. The CDR3 DNA reads TGCAGCGTTGTTCTCACAGATACGCAGTATTTT.

This chain links TRBV27 with TRBJ1-2; 8 nucleotides match TRBD1. Germline assignment: CDR1 MNHEY and CDR2 SMNVEV (reference sequence). With 6 bases clipped from V and 8 bases from J, the junction kept 11 bases outside the gene matches. The CDR3 has 14 amino acids. The CDR3 sequence: CASSETQGAGGYTF. The CDR3, as DNA: TGTGCCAGCAGCGAGACCCAGGGGGCGGGGGGCTACACCTTC.

The chain carries TRBV27 and TRBJ2-1; D call uncertain. V was clipped by 0 bases and J by 6 bases, with 9 bases between them. The CDR3 covers 14 residues. The germline V gene encodes CDR1 MNHEY and CDR2 SMNVEV (reference sequence). CDR3 residues: CASSLSGSSNEQFF. Written as DNA, the CDR3 is TGTGCCAGCAGTTTATCGGGCAGCTCCAATGAGCAGTTCTTC.

The chain employs TRBV29-1 and TRBJ2-2; 8 positions match TRBD1. Germline CDR1 and CDR2: SQVTM and ANQGSEA. Germline trimming cut 7 bases from V and 3 bases from J; bases unmatched to any gene: 7. The CDR3 consists of 14 residues. CDR3: CSADRGLDTGELFF. The CDR3 DNA reads as TGCAGCGCCGACAGGGGCCTGGACACCGGGGAGCTGTTTTTT.

This clone was detected only once. This chain links TRBV5-1 with TRBJ2-1; 10 bases match TRBD2. The CDR3 consists of 15 residues. The junction had 6 bases not matched to a gene; V was cut back by 2 bases and J by 7 bases. Germline V gene sequence: CDR1 SGHRS, CDR2 YFSETQ. This CDR3 reads CASSFSGGVSNEQFF. In nucleotides, the CDR3 is TGCGCCAGCAGCTTCAGCGGGGGGGTTTCAAATGAGCAGTTCTTC.

This chain uses TRBV2 with TRBJ2-5; D unresolved. This CDR3 spans 14 amino acids. V was shortened by 2 bases and J by 2 bases, with 9 bases between the two germline ends. The germline V gene has CDR1 SNHLY and CDR2 FYNNEI. The CDR3 DNA is TGTGCCAGCAGTGAAATGTCAGGACAAGAGACCCAGTACTTC. It is translated as CASSEMSGQETQYF.

A remark on this clone: Because it lacks the conserved phenylalanine or tryptophan at the end, this CDR3 is likely a read error. The V call is TRBV7-2, the J call TRBJ1-2; D is uncertain. V lost 4 bases to trimming and J lost 2 bases, with 5 bases between them. Germline values: CDR1 SGHTA, CDR2 FQGNSA. The CDR3 consists of 12 residues. The CDR3 spells CASSWVNYGYTL. In DNA, the CDR3 is TGTGCCAGCAGCTGGGTGAACTATGGCTACACCCTC.

This CDR3 is CSVHPRGNTGELFF. In DNA form, the CDR3 reads TGCAGCGTTCACCCCAGGGGTAACACCGGGGAGCTGTTTTTT. The rearrangement uses TRBV29-1 and TRBJ2-2, with a possible D match to TRBD1 (6 bases). The length of the CDR3 is 14 residues. CDR1 SQVTM and CDR2 ANQGSEA come from the germline V gene. Trimming stripped 5 bases from V and 2 bases from J, with 12 bases between.

The chain couples TRBV7-2 to TRBJ2-4; 9 bases map to TRBD2. Germline V gene lookup returns CDR1 SGHTA and CDR2 FQGNSA. V lost 5 bases, J lost 3 bases, and 2 bases stayed unmatched. The CDR3 contains 14 residues. CDR3 bases: TGTGCCAGCAGCGGTAGCGGGAGCAAAAACATTCAGTACTTC. Translation gives CASSGSGSKNIQYF.

The chain uses TRBV27 and TRBJ1-6; the D is unclear. V lost 6 bases to trimming and J lost 4 bases, with 4 bases between them. The V gene's germline CDR1 is MNHEY and CDR2 SMNVEV (reference sequence). The CDR3 contains 12 residues. CDR3 amino acids: CASSQYNSPLHF. In DNA, the CDR3 is TGTGCCAGCAGCCAGTATAATTCACCCCTCCACTTT.

This rearrangement joins TRBV6-5 to TRBJ2-7; D may be TRBD1 (6 bases). V was trimmed by 5 bases and J by 0 bases, leaving 11 bases between them. The germline CDR1 and CDR2 sequences are MNHEY and SVGAGI. This CDR3 is 14 amino acids long. CDR3 DNA sequence: TGTGCCAGCAGTAACCCGGACAGCTCCTACGAGCAGTACTTC. Its protein is CASSNPDSSYEQYF.

This clone was detected only a few times. The V and J genes are TRBV2 and TRBJ1-4; D is unresolved. The CDR3 has 13 amino acids. The V gene lost 6 bases and the J gene lost 0 bases, with 5 bases spanning the gap. CDR1 is SNHLY, CDR2 FYNNEI, per germline. CDR3 in amino acids: CASSGATNEKLFF. The CDR3 DNA follows: TGTGCCAGCAGCGGGGCAACTAATGAAAAACTGTTTTTT.

The rearrangement joins TRBV30 to TRBJ2-1; 15 bases agree with TRBD2. The germline gives CDR1 GTSNPN, CDR2 SVGIG (reference sequence). The CDR3 consists of 20 residues. The trim removed 0 bases at V and 0 bases at J, leaving 9 bases unmatched. The CDR3: CAWSVFGLAGGLTSYNEQFF. The CDR3 coding sequence is TGTGCCTGGAGTGTATTTGGACTAGCGGGGGGGCTCACCTCCTACAATGAGCAGTTCTTC. The full variable domain, with the rest looked up from reference TRBV30 and TRBJ2-1, is SQTIHQWPATLVQPVGSPLSLECTVEGTSNPNLYWYRQAAGRGLQLLFYSVGIGQISSEVPQNLSASRPQDRQFILSSKKLLLSDSGFYLCAWSVFGLAGGLTSYNEQFFGPGTRLTVL.

The chain has TRBV6-4 and TRBJ2-5, with 8 nucleotides matching TRBD2. The V segment lost 3 bases and the J segment 5 bases; nucleotides outside the gene matches: 2. The CDR3 extends over 13 amino acids. Germline lookup yields CDR1 MRHNA and CDR2 SNTAGT. The CDR3 DNA reads TGTGCCAGCAGTGAATCGGGAGGGGAGACCCAGTACTTC. This sequence encodes CASSESGGETQYF.

The rearrangement uses TRBV5-1 and TRBJ1-1, with a possible D match to TRBD1 (5 bases). This CDR3 has 14 residues. V lost 5 bases, J lost 4 bases, and 15 bases lay in between. Per the germline V gene, CDR1 is SGHRS and CDR2 is YFSETQ. The CDR3 reads CASSLSGGSTEAFF. The CDR3 bases are TGCGCCAGCAGTCTTTCGGGGGGTAGCACTGAAGCTTTCTTT.

The chain is built from TRBV5-4 and TRBJ2-7; maybe TRBD2 (5 bases). V gave up 4 bases and J gave up 1 base, with 12 bases separating them. The CDR3 length is 14 residues. Germline CDR1 and CDR2: SGHNT and YYREEE (reference sequence). CDR3 coding DNA: TGTGCCAGCAGCAGGCCGGAGGATTCCTACGAGCAGTACTTC. As protein: CASSRPEDSYEQYF.

The V gene is TRBV6-1, the J gene TRBJ1-2, with TRBD1 as a possible D gene (6 bases). Trimming removed 3 bases from V and 5 bases from J, with 16 bases in between. CDR1 and CDR2 from the germline V gene are MNHNS and SASEGT. This CDR3 has 15 amino acids. Written as DNA, the CDR3 is TGTGCCAGCAGTGACAGGGGCTTGTTCGAATATGGCTACACCTTC. Its translation: CASSDRGLFEYGYTF.

The CDR3 DNA reads as TGTGCCAGCAGCGTAGGACCCCAGGATGAGCAGTTCTTC. Amino acids: CASSVGPQDEQFF. The rearrangement links TRBV9 to TRBJ2-1; no definite D call. V lost 0 bases, J lost 8 bases, and 9 bases lay in between. This CDR3 is built from 13 residues. CDR1 and CDR2 from the germline V gene are SGDLS and YYNGEE.

Remarks on this clone: One end of the junction does not line up with germline, which may come from a read error. This sequence joins TRBV9 and TRBJ2-1; D gene uncertain. This CDR3 comprises 13 residues. Germline CDR1 is SGDLS and CDR2 is YYNGEE. In DNA form, the CDR3 reads TGTGCCAACAGCGTAGGACCCCAGGATGAGCAGTTCTTC. Translated: CANSVGPQDEQFF.

This clone is a singleton in its sample. The chain uses TRBV19 and TRBJ1-5, with a tentative D call TRBD1 (6 bases). CDR3 size: 16 residues. V was trimmed by 5 bases and J by 0 bases, leaving 14 bases between them. Per the germline V gene, CDR1 is LNHDA and CDR2 is SQIVND (reference sequence). The CDR3 reads CASSRRDTYSNQPQHF. The CDR3 nucleotides are TGTGCCAGTAGTCGACGGGACACATATAGCAATCAGCCCCAGCATTTT.

The chain is built from TRBV2 and TRBJ1-4; D is unclear. This CDR3 is 14 amino acids long. With 4 bases removed from V and 0 bases from J, the gap between germline ends came to 6 bases. The V gene's germline CDR1 is SNHLY and CDR2 FYNNEI. The CDR3, as DNA: TGTGCCAGCAGTGCAGTTGCAACTAATGAAAAACTGTTTTTT. Translated: CASSAVATNEKLFF. Supplemented by reference TRBV2 and TRBJ1-4, the full variable domain reads EPEVTQTPSHQVTQMGQEVILRCVPISNHLYFYWYRQILGQKVEFLVSFYNNEISEKSEIFDDQFSVERPDGSNFTLKIRSTKLEDSAMYFCASSAVATNEKLFFGSGTQLSVL.

This clone is judged medium-sized. V and J are TRBV28 and TRBJ2-2, with D possibly TRBD2 on 6 matching bases. CDR3 length equals 14 residues. Germline CDR1 reads MDHEN; CDR2 reads SYDVKM. Trimming pared 2 bases from V and 3 bases from J, leaving 7 bases between. CDR3 bases: TGTGCCAGCAGTTTAGGGACTTACACCGGGGAGCTGTTTTTT. This sequence encodes CASSLGTYTGELFF.

V gene TRBV28 combines with J gene TRBJ1-1, with D perhaps TRBD1 (5 bases). From germline, CDR1 is MDHEN and CDR2 SYDVKM. The germline V and J ends were trimmed by 3 bases and 4 bases, with 9 bases remaining between them. The CDR3 length is 13 residues. CDR3 sequence (DNA): TGTGCCAGCAGTTTGGGGCCAGCCACTGAAGCTTTCTTT. It yields the protein CASSLGPATEAFF. Supplemented by reference TRBV28 and TRBJ1-1, the full variable domain reads DVKVTQSSRYLVKRTGEKVFLECVQDMDHENMFWYRQDPGLGLRLIYFSYDVKMKEKGDIPEGYSVSREKKERFSLILESASTNQTSMYLCASSLGPATEAFFGQGTRLTVV.

The chain is built from TRBV7-8 and TRBJ2-2; 9 bases fit TRBD2. V lost 5 bases, J lost 5 bases, and 9 bases stayed unmatched. From germline, CDR1 is SGHVS and CDR2 FQNEAQ. The CDR3 has 16 residues. The CDR3 sequence: CASSTTGLALTGELFF. The CDR3 DNA is TGTGCCAGCAGCACAACGGGACTAGCTTTAACCGGGGAGCTGTTTTTT.

The chain combines TRBV5-1 with TRBJ2-1; the match to TRBD2 covers 7 bases. Germline V lookup: CDR1 SGHRS, CDR2 YFSETQ. The CDR3 is made up of 14 amino acids. J gave up 6 bases and V 2 bases, and 5 bases lay outside the gene matches. This CDR3 is CASSFVREGNEQFF. CDR3 sequence (DNA): TGCGCCAGCAGCTTTGTAAGGGAGGGCAATGAGCAGTTCTTC.

CDR3 in amino acids: CASSLIRGSRNTEAFF. CDR3 nucleotide sequence: TGTGCCAGCAGCTTGATCCGGGGGTCCAGGAACACTGAAGCTTTCTTT. The chain carries TRBV5-4 and TRBJ1-1; weak D call: TRBD1 (5 bases). Per germline, CDR1 SGHNT and CDR2 YYREEE (reference sequence). Deletions cut 1 base from V and 1 base from J, with 14 bases between. The CDR3 spans 16 residues.

The chain joins TRBV4-1 to TRBJ2-5, with 15 positions matching TRBD2. V lost 2 bases to trimming and J lost 4 bases; unmatched junction nucleotides: 8. Germline V gene lookup returns CDR1 MGHRA and CDR2 YSYEKL. The CDR3 runs 18 residues. The CDR3 region has the DNA TGCGCCAGCAGCCAACGGACTAGCGGGGGGGCTTTGGGAGAGACCCAGTACTTC. It codes for CASSQRTSGGALGETQYF.

The CDR3 DNA is TGTGCCAGCAGCCCAGGGGGATATGGCTACACCTTC. Protein product: CASSPGGYGYTF. This sequence joins TRBV28 and TRBJ1-2, with TRBD1 matching 7 bases. The trim removed 6 bases at V and 5 bases at J, leaving 3 bases unmatched. There are 12 residues in the CDR3. From germline, CDR1 is MDHEN and CDR2 SYDVKM.